This T cell receptor (beta chain) was recovered during a study of cytomegalovirus exposure and HLA in healthy donors. Study-level points and caveats: Segments of the TCR beta V type were, in most cases, productive about 87% or about 30% of the time in an earlier analysis. Rare TCR sequences predominated, though certain public TCRs were found in many donors. Roughly even sequencing depth across donors was the assumption behind the presence/absence analyses. Listed as cytomegalovirus-associated were more than 150 TCR beta chains.

PCR employed 60 Vbeta and 13 Jbeta primers. The table came from immunoSEQ multiplex PCR; TCRdb's copy has only in-frame clones and leaves some out. Listed are approximately 50,000 clones; around 5.6% falls within the top ten. In the case of this clone: Its antigen remains unknown.

The CDR3 runs to 15 residues. V was clipped by 4 bases and J by 10 bases; unmatched bases: 13. Germline V lookup: CDR1 SGHTA, CDR2 FQGTGA. The receptor's source is a male donor in good health and CMV-seropositive. Specimen: PBMCs. The chain is built from TRBV7-3 and TRBJ2-1; TRBD2 matches at 7 bases. In DNA form, the CDR3 reads TGTGCCAGCAGCTCCTACCCGACTAGCTCGGGCGAGCAGTTCTTC. It yields the protein CASSSYPTSSGEQFF. Together with reference TRBV7-3 and TRBJ2-1, the CDR3 gives the full variable domain: GAGVSQTPSNKVTEKGKYVELRCDPISGHTALYWYRQSLGQGPEFLIYFQGTGAADDSGLPNDRFFAVRPEGSVSTLKIQRTERGDSAVYLCASSSYPTSSGEQFFGPGTRLTVL.